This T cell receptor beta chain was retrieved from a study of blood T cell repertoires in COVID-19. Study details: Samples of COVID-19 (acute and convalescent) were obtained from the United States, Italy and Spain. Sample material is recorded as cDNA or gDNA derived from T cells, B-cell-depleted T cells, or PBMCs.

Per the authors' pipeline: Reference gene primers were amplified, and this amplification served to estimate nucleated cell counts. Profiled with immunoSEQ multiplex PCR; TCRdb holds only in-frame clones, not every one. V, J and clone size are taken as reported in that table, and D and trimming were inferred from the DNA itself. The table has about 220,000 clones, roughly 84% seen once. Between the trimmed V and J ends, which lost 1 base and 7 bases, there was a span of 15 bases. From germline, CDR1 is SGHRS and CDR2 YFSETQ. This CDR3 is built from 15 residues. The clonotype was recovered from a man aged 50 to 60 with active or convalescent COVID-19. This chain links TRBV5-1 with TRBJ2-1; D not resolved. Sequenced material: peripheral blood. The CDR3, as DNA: TGCGCCAGCAGCTTGCAACGGGTGCTTACAAATGAGCAGTTCTTC. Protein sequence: CASSLQRVLTNEQFF.